The 21 T cell receptor beta chains in this list originate from one sample, sequenced in a study of T cells in tuberculosis. Clones were read by immunoSEQ multiplex PCR, and TCRdb kept only the in-frame ones, dropping some. The sample records 29,000 or so clones, about 90% being singletons. Time point of the sample: new active TB diagnosis, blood taken before or within 7 days of starting treatment. Specimen: PBMCs, collected at tuberculosis diagnosis. These receptors all stem from an adult with tuberculosis.

This clone came up a few times. J is TRBJ1-5 and V is TRBV30; D is uncertain. With 3 bases removed from V and 2 bases from J, the gap between germline ends came to 5 bases. The germline gives CDR1 GTSNPN, CDR2 SVGIG (reference sequence). The CDR3 is 12 amino acids. CDR3 nucleotide sequence: TGTGCCTGGAGCCAGGGCAATCAGCCCCAGCATTTT. Protein sequence: CAWSQGNQPQHF.

This chain connects TRBV2 to TRBJ1-4, with 8 bases aligning to TRBD1. The CDR3 sequence is 14 residues long. V dropped 6 bases and J dropped 8; count of bases not matched to a gene: 8. CDR1 is SNHLY, CDR2 FYNNEI, per germline. As DNA, the CDR3 is TGTGCCAGCAGGAAACAGGGGGTAGGAGAAAAACTGTTTTTT. Protein product: CASRKQGVGEKLFF.

The J gene is TRBJ2-5, the V gene TRBV4-3; TRBD1 matches 7 bases. V lost 6 bases, J lost 1 base, and 8 bases stayed unmatched. Per germline, CDR1 LGHNA and CDR2 YSLEER. The CDR3 has 15 amino acids. The CDR3 protein is CASSPDRAPQETQYF. The CDR3 nucleotides read TGCGCCAGCAGTCCTGACAGGGCCCCCCAAGAGACCCAGTACTTC.

V usage is TRBV7-6 and J usage is TRBJ2-3, with D possibly matching TRBD1 (5 bases). The length of the CDR3 is 13 residues. The V gene's germline CDR1 is SGHVS and CDR2 FNYEAQ. Deletions cut 5 bases from V and 0 bases from J, with 6 bases between. The CDR3: CASSDRSTDTQYF. CDR3 DNA sequence: TGTGCCAGCAGCGACAGAAGCACAGATACGCAGTATTTT. The full variable domain, rest sourced from reference TRBV7-6 and TRBJ2-3, is GAGVSQSPRYKVTKRGQDVALRCDPISGHVSLYWYRQALGQGPEFLTYFNYEAQQDKSGLPNDRFSAERPEGSISTLTIQRTEQRDSAMYRCASSDRSTDTQYFGPGTRLTVL.

This rearrangement joins TRBV4-1 to TRBJ2-7; 9 nucleotides agree with TRBD2. CDR1 and CDR2 from the germline V gene are MGHRA and YSYEKL. Losses at the gene ends were 0 bases for V and 0 bases for J; bases not matched to a gene: 15. This CDR3 contains 20 residues. The CDR3 DNA follows: TGCGCCAGCAGCCAAGATTGGGCTAGCGGGATATCCCCGCGCTCCTACGAGCAGTACTTC. Translation gives CASSQDWASGISPRSYEQYF.

Comment on this clone: One junction end does not reproduce the germline sequence, and a read error may be involved. This chain uses TRBV28 with TRBJ2-7; 8 bases are shared with TRBD2. CDR3 length: 13 residues. From germline, CDR1 is MDHEN and CDR2 SYDVKM. The CDR3 reads CASTTSGGKKTDF. CDR3 sequence (DNA): TGTGCCAGCACCACTAGCGGAGGAAAAAAAACGGACTTC.

This chain uses TRBV5-1 with TRBJ2-3; tentatively, D is TRBD1 (6 bases). This CDR3 has 17 amino acids. Trimming took off 4 bases at V and 2 bases at J, with 20 bases between the two ends. Germline CDR1 and CDR2: SGHRS and YFSETQ. CDR3 nucleotides: TGCGCCAGCAGCCCCTCCCGGGACACCTTTATCACAGATACGCAGTATTTT. Encoded protein: CASSPSRDTFITDTQYF.

A single count supports this clone. The chain links TRBV27 to TRBJ2-2; 8 bases match TRBD2. Trimming took 7 bases from V and 5 from J; bases not matched to a gene: 9. This CDR3 has 15 residues. The germline gives CDR1 MNHEY, CDR2 SMNVEV (reference sequence). The CDR3, as DNA: TGTGCCAGCACAACGGGAGGGGAGAGGACCGGGGAGCTGTTTTTT. It encodes CASTTGGERTGELFF.

CDR3 sequence (DNA): TGTGCCAGCACCCCCGGGACAGGGAAAAATGAAAAACTGTTTTTT. Translated: CASTPGTGKNEKLFF. The genes are TRBV9 and TRBJ1-4; 9 nucleotides align to TRBD1. With V trimmed by 6 bases and J by 5 bases, 8 bases remained unmatched. There are 15 residues in the CDR3. Germline CDR1 SGDLS, CDR2 YYNGEE.

The chain has TRBV18 and TRBJ1-4, with TRBD1 matching over 7 bases. The CDR3 consists of 14 residues. Per germline, CDR1 KGHSH and CDR2 LQKENI. V shed 3 bases, J shed 6 bases, and the junction held 4 bases outside the gene matches. Written as DNA, the CDR3 is TGTGCCAGCTCACCTAACACAGGGGATGAAAAACTGTTTTTT. It specifies CASSPNTGDEKLFF. Complete variable domain (other parts from reference TRBV18 and TRBJ1-4): NAGVMQNPRHLVRRRGQEARLRCSPMKGHSHVYWYRQLPEEGLKFMVYLQKENIIDESGMPKERFSAEFPKEGPSILRIQQVVRGDSAAYFCASSPNTGDEKLFFGSGTQLSVL.

V gene TRBV5-8 combines with J gene TRBJ2-7; 8 bases are a match to TRBD2. Looked up from germline, CDR1 is SGHTS and CDR2 is YDEGEE. J gave up 0 bases and V 2 bases, and 7 bases lay outside the gene matches. This CDR3 comprises 16 residues. The CDR3: CASSFSGVSLSYEQYF. DNA of the CDR3: TGTGCCAGCAGCTTTAGCGGGGTTTCACTCTCCTACGAGCAGTACTTC.

The chain couples TRBV11-2 to TRBJ2-1, with D uncertain. Germline CDR1 SGHAT, CDR2 FQNNGV. The CDR3 consists of 15 residues. V shed 3 bases and J shed 6 bases, with 15 bases lying between them. The CDR3 sequence is CASSFTSTPLNEQFF. As DNA, the CDR3 is TGTGCCAGCAGCTTCACCTCCACGCCACTCAATGAGCAGTTCTTC.

For the CDR3, the DNA is TGTGCCAGCAGCTTAGGAGGCCCCAATGAGCAGTTCTTC. Its protein is CASSLGGPNEQFF. This sequence joins TRBV11-2 and TRBJ2-1; no reliable D call. CDR1 is SGHAT and CDR2 is FQNNGV in the germline V gene. The V gene lost 1 base and the J gene lost 6 bases, with 7 bases spanning the gap. The CDR3 has 13 amino acids.

J is TRBJ2-5 and V is TRBV4-2, with TRBD2 matching over 9 bases. Trimming at V came to 0 bases and at J to 3 bases, leaving 2 bases not matched to a gene. The CDR3 covers 15 residues. Per the germline V gene, CDR1 is LGHNA and CDR2 is YNFKEQ. CDR3 sequence reads: CASSQEPSGKETQYF. The CDR3, as DNA: TGTGCCAGCAGCCAAGAGCCTAGCGGGAAAGAGACCCAGTACTTC.

This chain joins TRBV15 and TRBJ2-3; maybe TRBD2 (6 bases). Trimming pared 9 bases from V and 6 bases from J, leaving 16 bases between. The CDR3 is 13 amino acids. The V gene's germline CDR1 is LNHNV and CDR2 YYDKDF (reference sequence). CDR3 sequence reads: CATSGPLVDTQYF. CDR3 in DNA: TGTGCCACAAGCGGGCCCCTCGTGGATACGCAGTATTTT.

The J gene is TRBJ1-6, the V gene TRBV10-2, with D unclear. The CDR3 has 14 amino acids. Germline V gene lookup returns CDR1 WSHSY and CDR2 SAAADI. Trimming stripped 4 bases from V and 8 bases from J, with 12 bases between. The DNA of the CDR3 is TGCGCCAGCAGTGCTGTCGCACTGGATTCACCCCTCCACTTT. Translated: CASSAVALDSPLHF.

This rearrangement joins TRBV27 to TRBJ1-2; the D gene is possibly TRBD1 (6 bases). V lost 0 bases, J lost 7 bases, and 12 bases lay in between. In germline, CDR1 is MNHEY, CDR2 SMNVEV (reference sequence). This CDR3 is built from 14 residues. The chain's CDR3 is CASSLSGGQGGYTF. The CDR3, as DNA: TGTGCCAGCAGTTTATCCGGGGGGCAAGGTGGCTACACCTTC.

This rearrangement joins TRBV7-3 to TRBJ2-3, with 7 bases that match TRBD2. The CDR3 consists of 15 residues. The germline CDR1 and CDR2 sequences are SGHTA and FQGTGA. The trim removed 2 bases at V and 1 base at J, leaving 3 bases unmatched. The CDR3 reads CASSLGAGRTDTQYF. CDR3 bases: TGTGCCAGCAGCTTAGGAGCGGGACGCACAGATACGCAGTATTTT. The whole variable domain, filled in from reference TRBV7-3 and TRBJ2-3, reads GAGVSQTPSNKVTEKGKYVELRCDPISGHTALYWYRQSLGQGPEFLIYFQGTGAADDSGLPNDRFFAVRPEGSVSTLKIQRTERGDSAVYLCASSLGAGRTDTQYFGPGTRLTVL.

The CDR3 loop is CASSQGGTAEAFF. The CDR3 coding sequence is TGTGCCAGCAGCCAGGGAGGGACTGCTGAAGCTTTCTTT. This rearrangement joins TRBV6-5 to TRBJ1-1; possible D gene TRBD1, 5 bases. With 6 bases removed from V and 6 bases from J, the gap between germline ends came to 14 bases. Germline V gene lookup returns CDR1 MNHEY and CDR2 SVGAGI. The CDR3 consists of 13 residues.

The V gene is TRBV6-5, the J gene TRBJ1-1; a possible D gene is TRBD1 (5 bases). The V and J ends lost 6 bases and 6 bases respectively, with 14 bases between them. This CDR3 spans 13 amino acids. Germline values: CDR1 MNHEY, CDR2 SVGAGI. This CDR3 reads CASRPNSGAEAFF. In DNA, the CDR3 is TGTGCCAGCAGACCCAATTCGGGGGCTGAAGCTTTCTTT.

This chain links TRBV19 with TRBJ1-1; 10 positions match TRBD1. Germline V gives CDR1 LNHDA, CDR2 SQIVND (reference sequence). The CDR3 runs 15 residues. Unmatched junction bases numbered 6, after V lost 2 bases and J lost 6 bases. CDR3 amino acids: CASSIYVGTGAEAFF. CDR3 sequence (DNA): TGTGCCAGTAGTATATACGTCGGGACAGGGGCTGAAGCTTTCTTT. The full variable domain, rest sourced from reference TRBV19 and TRBJ1-1, is DGGITQSPKYLFRKEGQNVTLSCEQNLNHDAMYWYRQDPGQGLRLIYYSQIVNDFQKGDIAEGYSVSREKKESFPLTVTSAQKNPTAFYLCASSIYVGTGAEAFFGQGTRLTVV.